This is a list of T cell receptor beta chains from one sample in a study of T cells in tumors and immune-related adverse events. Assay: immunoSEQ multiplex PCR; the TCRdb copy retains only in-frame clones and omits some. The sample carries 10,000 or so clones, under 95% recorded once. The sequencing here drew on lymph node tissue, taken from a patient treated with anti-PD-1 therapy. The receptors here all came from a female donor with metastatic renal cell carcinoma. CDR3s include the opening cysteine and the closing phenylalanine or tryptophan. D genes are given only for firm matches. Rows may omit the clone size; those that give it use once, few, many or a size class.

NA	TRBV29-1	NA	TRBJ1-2	CSGGGGGGYTF	TGCAGCGGAGGCGGCGGAGGTGGCTACACCTTC
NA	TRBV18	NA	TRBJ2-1	CASSPLVASGNEQFF	TGTGCCAGCTCACCACTAGTAGCCTCGGGGAATGAGCAGTTCTTC
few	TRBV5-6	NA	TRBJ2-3	CASSPLRVTDTQYF	TGTGCCAGCAGTCCCCTGAGGGTAACAGATACGCAGTATTTT
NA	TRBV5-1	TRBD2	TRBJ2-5	CASSLARAGGETQYF	TGCGCCAGCAGCTTGGCCCGAGCGGGAGGGGAGACCCAGTACTTC
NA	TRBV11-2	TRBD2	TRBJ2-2	CASTAGVGGPGELFF	TGTGCCAGCACAGCGGGAGTGGGGGGGCCCGGGGAGCTGTTTTTT
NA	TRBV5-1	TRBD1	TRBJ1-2	CASTTGQGKAYGYTF	TGCGCCAGCACTACCGGACAGGGGAAGGCCTATGGCTACACCTTC
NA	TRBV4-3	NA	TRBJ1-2	CASSQVMRNYGYTF	TGCGCCAGCAGCCAAGTGATGAGAAACTATGGCTACACCTTC
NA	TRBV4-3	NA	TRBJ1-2	CASSQDLTTVGGYTF	TGCGCCAGCAGCCAAGATCTGACGACAGTGGGGGGCTACACCTTC
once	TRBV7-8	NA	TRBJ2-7	CASSSRAGWSREQYF	TGTGCCAGCAGCTCTAGGGCGGGGTGGTCTCGCGAGCAGTACTTC
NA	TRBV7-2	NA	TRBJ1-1	CASSPNIGGLFTEAFF	TGTGCCAGCAGCCCCAATATCGGCGGATTATTTACTGAAGCTTTCTTT
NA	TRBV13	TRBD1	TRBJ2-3	CASSLLGTGSTDTQYF	TGTGCCAGCAGCTTACTCGGGACAGGGAGCACAGATACGCAGTATTTT
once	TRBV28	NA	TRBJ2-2	CASSLPRGRVTGELFF	TGTGCCAGCAGTCTCCCCCGGGGGCGGGTCACCGGGGAGCTGTTTTTT
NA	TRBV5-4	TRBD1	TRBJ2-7	CASSGGTGSSYEQYF	TGTGCCAGCAGCGGAGGGACAGGAAGCTCCTACGAGCAGTACTTC
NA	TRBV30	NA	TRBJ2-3	CAWSVGGDTDTQYF	TGTGCCTGGAGTGTAGGCGGGGACACAGATACGCAGTATTTT
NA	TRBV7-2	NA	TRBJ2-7	CASSLGSAHYEQYF	TGTGCCAGCAGCTTGGGCAGCGCGCACTACGAGCAGTACTTC
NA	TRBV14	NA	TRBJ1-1	CASRPLRGVKRNTEAFF	TGTGCCAGCAGACCACTACGGGGGGTGAAAAGGAACACTGAAGCTTTCTTT
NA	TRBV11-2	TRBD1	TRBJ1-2	CASSLEPQDRVWGYTF	TGTGCCAGCAGCTTAGAGCCTCAGGACAGGGTTTGGGGCTACACCTTC
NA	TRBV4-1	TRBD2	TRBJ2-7	CASSQEAGVYSYEQYF	TGCGCCAGCAGCCAAGAAGCGGGAGTCTACTCCTACGAGCAGTACTTC
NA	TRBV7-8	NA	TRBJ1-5	CASSAGRGYNQPQHF	TGTGCCAGCAGCGCTGGACGAGGATACAATCAGCCCCAGCATTTT
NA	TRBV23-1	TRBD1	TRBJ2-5	CASSQVEGQGRRETQYF	TGCGCCAGCAGTCAAGTCGAGGGACAGGGTCGGAGAGAGACCCAGTACTTC
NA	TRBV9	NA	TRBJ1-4	CASSANTGWANEKLFF	TGTGCCAGCAGCGCAAACACAGGGTGGGCAAATGAAAAACTGTTTTTT
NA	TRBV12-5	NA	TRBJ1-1	CASAPPRDGNTEAFF	TGTGCTAGTGCCCCGCCCCGGGACGGGAACACTGAAGCTTTCTTT
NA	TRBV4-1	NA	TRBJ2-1	CASSIGMGRTTNNEQFF	TGCGCCAGCAGCATCGGGATGGGCAGAACGACTAACAATGAGCAGTTCTTC
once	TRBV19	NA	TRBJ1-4	CASSLEVTNEKLFF	TGTGCCAGTAGCCTGGAGGTGACTAATGAAAAACTGTTTTTT
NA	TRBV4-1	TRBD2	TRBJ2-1	CASSPTSGGANNEQFF	TGCGCCAGCAGTCCGACTAGCGGGGGGGCAAACAATGAGCAGTTCTTC
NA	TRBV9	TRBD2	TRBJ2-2	CASSLKAGVNTGELFF	TGTGCCAGCAGCCTCAAAGCGGGAGTGAACACCGGGGAGCTGTTTTTT
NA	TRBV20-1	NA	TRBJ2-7	CSAQMWYEQYF	TGCAGTGCACAGATGTGGTACGAGCAGTACTTC
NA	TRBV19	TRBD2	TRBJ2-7	CASTPGTSLSYEQYF	TGTGCCAGTACTCCCGGGACTAGCCTTTCCTACGAGCAGTACTTC
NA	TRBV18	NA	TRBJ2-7	CASSPGRAYEQYF	TGTGCCAGCTCACCGGGCAGGGCCTACGAGCAGTACTTC